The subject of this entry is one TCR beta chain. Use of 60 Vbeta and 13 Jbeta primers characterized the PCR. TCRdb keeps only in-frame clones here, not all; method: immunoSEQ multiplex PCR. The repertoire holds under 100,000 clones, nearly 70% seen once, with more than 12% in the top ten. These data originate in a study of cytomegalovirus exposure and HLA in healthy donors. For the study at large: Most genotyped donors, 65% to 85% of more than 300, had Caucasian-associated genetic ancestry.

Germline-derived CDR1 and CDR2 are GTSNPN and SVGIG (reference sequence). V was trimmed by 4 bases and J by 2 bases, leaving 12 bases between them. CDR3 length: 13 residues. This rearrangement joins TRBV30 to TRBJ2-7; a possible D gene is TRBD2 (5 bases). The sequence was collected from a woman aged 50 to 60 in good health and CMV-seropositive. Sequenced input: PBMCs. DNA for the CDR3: TGTGCCTGGACCCCCGGGGTTACCTACGAGCAGTACTTC. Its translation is CAWTPGVTYEQYF.